Below are 14 T cell receptor beta chains sequenced from a single sample in a study of identical twins. TCRdb re-analysed the 5' RACE reads in MiXCR, keeping a single row per CDR3 protein. Of about 720,000 distinct CDR3 sequences listed, over 15% were seen once; the top ten hold under 15%. These data are also associated with another study on T cells expressing NK-cell markers.

Sequencing was carried out using PBMCs. The receptors here all came from a woman aged 18-29 years in good health.

This clonotype was found many times. This chain uses TRBV20-1 with TRBJ2-1; 9 bases map to TRBD2. Germline CDR1 DFQATT, CDR2 SNEGSKA (reference sequence). The V segment lost 0 bases and the J segment 4 bases; nucleotides outside the gene matches: 4. This CDR3 region has 15 residues. CDR3: CSARDTAGGYNEQFF. The CDR3 DNA reads TGCAGTGCTAGAGATACCGCGGGAGGGTACAATGAGCAGTTCTTC.

The chain uses TRBV6-5 and TRBJ1-2, with 8 bases aligning to TRBD1. This CDR3 comprises 15 residues. CDR1 MNHEY and CDR2 SVGAGI come from the germline V gene. The trim removed 4 bases at V and 4 bases at J, leaving 8 bases unmatched. CDR3 nucleotide sequence: TGTGCCAGCAGTTTCCTCAGGGGGCTCGGCTATGGCTACACCTTC. Protein: CASSFLRGLGYGYTF.

This clonotype showed up just a few times. The chain joins TRBV27 to TRBJ1-5; 8 nucleotides agree with TRBD1. CDR1 and CDR2 (germline): MNHEY, SMNVEV (reference sequence). The CDR3 contains 15 residues. V shed 7 bases and J 1 base; nucleotides not matched to a gene: 6. CDR3 coding DNA: TGTGCCAGCACAGAAAGACAGGGGAGCAATCAGCCCCAGCATTTT. Protein sequence: CASTERQGSNQPQHF.

This clonotype was detected only a few times. The V and J genes are TRBV29-1 and TRBJ2-2, with D perhaps matching TRBD1 or TRBD2 (6 bases each). Germline V gives CDR1 SQVTM, CDR2 ANQGSEA. The CDR3 covers 13 residues. V lost 6 bases, J lost 4 bases, and 12 bases lay in between. This CDR3 is CSVLGGVTGELFF. The CDR3 DNA reads as TGCAGCGTCCTCGGGGGCGTCACCGGGGAGCTGTTTTTT.

The chain employs TRBV5-1 and TRBJ2-2; either TRBD1 or TRBD2 may supply D (6 bases each). The V gene's germline CDR1 is SGHRS and CDR2 YFSETQ. The CDR3 extends over 14 amino acids. Trimming took off 7 bases at V and 4 bases at J, with 14 bases between the two ends. This chain's CDR3 is CASGGGESTGELFF. CDR3 DNA sequence: TGCGCCAGCGGGGGCGGGGAGAGCACCGGGGAGCTGTTTTTT.

In its sample, this clonotype was seen a few times. This chain uses TRBV7-8 with TRBJ1-5; D is perhaps TRBD1 (5 bases). CDR3 length: 14 residues. Looked up from germline, CDR1 is SGHVS and CDR2 is FQNEAQ. V was pared by 3 bases and J by 7 bases, with 13 bases between. The CDR3 bases are TGTGCCAGCAGCTTCATAAGGGGCGGGCAGCCCCAGCATTTT. Protein sequence: CASSFIRGGQPQHF.

This clonotype was recorded many times. The V gene is TRBV12-3 or TRBV12-4, the J gene TRBJ2-1; D is unclear. V lost 7 bases and J lost 2, with 18 bases in between. The CDR3 contains 16 residues. CDR3 protein: CASTIGSRLTYNEQFF. CDR3 sequence (DNA): TGTGCCAGCACCATAGGATCGAGGTTGACCTACAATGAGCAGTTCTTC.

This clonotype was detected only a few times. The V gene is TRBV5-1, the J gene TRBJ2-5, with no clear D. Germline V CDR1 and CDR2: SGHRS, YFSETQ. V lost 0 bases to trimming and J lost 3 bases, with 6 bases between them. The CDR3 length is 13 residues. The CDR3: CASSLAIEETQYF. The CDR3 bases are TGCGCCAGCAGCTTGGCCATAGAAGAGACCCAGTACTTC.

The genes are TRBV12-3 or TRBV12-4 and TRBJ2-1; tentatively, D is TRBD2 (6 bases). V was pared by 6 bases and J by 6 bases, with 12 bases between. The CDR3 runs to 13 residues. The CDR3 protein is CASRWDSPNEQFF. In DNA, the CDR3 is TGTGCCAGCAGATGGGACTCCCCCAATGAGCAGTTCTTC.

The chain employs TRBV5-1 and TRBJ2-1; D call uncertain. Germline CDR1 SGHRS, CDR2 YFSETQ. The V and J ends lost 0 bases and 1 base respectively, with 8 bases between them. The CDR3 length is 15 residues. This chain's CDR3 is CASSLAATSYNEQFF. CDR3 coding DNA: TGCGCCAGCAGCTTGGCGGCCACTTCCTACAATGAGCAGTTCTTC.

Ten or more counts support this clonotype. The chain couples TRBV6-5 to TRBJ1-3, with D maybe TRBD1 (5 bases). Germline V lookup: CDR1 MNHEY, CDR2 SVGAGI. The CDR3 contains 15 residues. Trimming took 2 bases from V and 1 from J, leaving 9 bases between them. The CDR3: CASSYTGGSGNTIYF. As DNA, the CDR3 is TGTGCCAGCAGTTACACGGGGGGGTCTGGAAACACCATATATTTT.

This clonotype was detected a few times. The chain joins TRBV10-3 to TRBJ1-1, with D unclear. Germline CDR1 ENHRY, CDR2 SYGVKD. The CDR3 runs 14 residues. V lost 0 bases and J lost 2, with 7 bases in between. The DNA for the CDR3 is TGTGCCATCAGTGAGTCGTGGGGAAACACTGAAGCTTTCTTT. Its protein is CAISESWGNTEAFF.

The table lists this clonotype with a few counts. The chain combines TRBV5-1 with TRBJ1-2, with 7 bases that match TRBD1. The trim removed 0 bases at V and 8 bases at J, leaving 10 bases unmatched. The CDR3 consists of 15 residues. The germline CDR1 and CDR2 sequences are SGHRS and YFSETQ. CDR3 residues: CASSLAGQPAIGYTF. The CDR3 DNA reads as TGCGCCAGCAGCTTGGCGGGACAGCCTGCTATCGGCTACACCTTC.

V and J are TRBV5-8 and TRBJ2-5; D uncertain. Looked up from germline, CDR1 is SGHTS and CDR2 is YDEGEE. CDR3 size: 14 residues. Trimming pared 4 bases from V and 2 bases from J, leaving 12 bases between. The CDR3 reads CASSPVEAQETQYF. The CDR3, as DNA: TGTGCCAGCAGCCCCGTTGAGGCACAAGAGACCCAGTACTTC.